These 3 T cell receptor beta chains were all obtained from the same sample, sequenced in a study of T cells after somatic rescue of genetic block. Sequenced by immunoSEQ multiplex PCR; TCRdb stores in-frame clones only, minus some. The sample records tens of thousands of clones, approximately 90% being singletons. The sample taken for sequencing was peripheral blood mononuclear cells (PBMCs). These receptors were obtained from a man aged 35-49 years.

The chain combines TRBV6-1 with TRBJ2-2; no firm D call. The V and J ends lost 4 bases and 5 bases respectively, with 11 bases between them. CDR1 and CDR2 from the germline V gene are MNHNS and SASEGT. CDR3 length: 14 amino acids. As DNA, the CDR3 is TGTGCCAGCAGTGCTGCTAAAAGGACCGGGGAGCTGTTTTTT. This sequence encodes CASSAAKRTGELFF.

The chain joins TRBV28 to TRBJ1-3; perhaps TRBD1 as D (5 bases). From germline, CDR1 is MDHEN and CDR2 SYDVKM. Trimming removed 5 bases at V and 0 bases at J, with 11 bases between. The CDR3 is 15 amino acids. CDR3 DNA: TGTGCCAGCAGTCCCGACAGAGGCTCTGGAAACACCATATATTTT. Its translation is CASSPDRGSGNTIYF.

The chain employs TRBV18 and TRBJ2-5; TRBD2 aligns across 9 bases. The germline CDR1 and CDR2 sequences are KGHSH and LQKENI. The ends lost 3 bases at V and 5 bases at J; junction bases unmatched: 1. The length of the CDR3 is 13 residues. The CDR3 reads CASSPSGSETQYF. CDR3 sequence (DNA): TGTGCCAGCTCACCTAGCGGGAGTGAGACCCAGTACTTC.